The count of the clone carrying this T cell receptor (beta chain) is one. This sample was included in a study of blood T cell repertoires in COVID-19. Study-level information: Whether acute or convalescent, the COVID-19 samples came from the United States, Italy and Spain. The analysed material was cDNA or gDNA that came from T cells, B-cell-depleted T cells, or PBMCs.

Authors' processing steps: Using reference gene primer amplification, nucleated cell counts were estimated. Sequenced by immunoSEQ multiplex PCR; TCRdb stores in-frame clones only, minus some. The D gene and trimming were derived from the DNA, and the V and J assignments and clone size from that table. Of around 170,000 clones in the sample, about 83% were seen once. Source material: peripheral blood. The clonotype was recovered from a human donor in a cohort sampled during active COVID-19.

The CDR3 sequence is CASSIAGIRDRSYNEQFF. In DNA form, the CDR3 reads TGTGCCAGTAGTATAGCGGGGATCCGGGACAGGAGCTACAATGAGCAGTTCTTC. The chain links TRBV19 to TRBJ2-1; 8 bases are shared with TRBD1. CDR1 is LNHDA and CDR2 is SQIVND in the germline V gene (reference sequence). V lost 1 base to trimming and J lost 3 bases; unmatched junction nucleotides: 11. The CDR3 loop spans 18 amino acids.